This T cell receptor (beta chain) derives from a study of beta chain features in type 1 diabetes (dated by TCRdb to 2016 to 2019). With respect to the entire study: No differences in mean age, gender distribution, total cell number or subset yield were found between patients and healthy donors. A total of 100 million to 110 million sorted cells were examined across all samples, and a strong correlation was observed between cell number per subset and RNA yield. The study compared the TCRB repertoires of sorted circulating CD4+ T cell subsets in recently diagnosed type 1 diabetes patients with those in matched healthy donors. Naive and central memory subsets were obtained from all 30 or so donors, but regulatory and stem cell-like memory subsets were isolated from only 8 patients and roughly eight healthy donors. The paper as a whole reports these results and caveats: At VDJ recombination sites, type 1 diabetes patients had fewer insertions and more deleted nucleotides, which implies abnormalities in thymic rearrangement. Naive, central memory and regulatory TCRB repertoires appeared to be more alike among patients than among healthy donors. Because cDNA was sequenced instead of genomic DNA, highly expressing activated cells could be over-represented, though the groups showed no difference in activation or CD3 levels. Because small numbers of individuals were included in the HLA sub-analyses, any influence of HLA type on TCRB rearrangement was left unresolved. A moderate but significant shortening of TCRB CDR3 length was observed in type 1 diabetes patients in all four CD4+ subsets. PCR might favor shorter templates, but patient and control samples were amplified and corrected together, so any skew would affect both groups equally.

CDR1 and CDR2 are drawn from the germline V gene: SQVTM, ANQGSEA. Inclusive of the bounding cysteine and phenylalanine, the CDR3 is 14 residues long. Left in the record is the CDR3 DNA by itself, 42 bases read in frame from the first base. V is clipped by 7 bases and J by 3 bases, and the sequence between their germline boundaries is 18 bases long. A single peripheral blood draw of roughly 0.11 L on average was collected from each donor into heparinised tubes. A BD FACSAria II was used to sort naive, central memory, regulatory and stem cell-like memory CD4+ T cells with a panel that included CD45RO, CCR7, CD25, CD127, CD95 and CD27. A purity above 98% was achieved for all sorted populations. PBMCs were separated immediately by Lymphoprep density gradient centrifugation and were stained directly, without being cultured. So that batch effects would be minimized, each experiment stained and sorted samples in pairs, pairing one healthy donor with one patient.

This clone was seen only a few times. No antigen is known for it. Base-call qualities are not available, and no considerably larger clone is one nucleotide away. The High Capacity cDNA Reverse Transcription Kit was used to reverse transcribe all of the isolated RNA, meaning that expressed TCRB transcripts were what got sequenced. Naive, central memory and regulatory T cell samples underwent deep immunoSEQ sequencing, averaging about 3.3 million total reads per sample. Sorted cells were lysed in RLT buffer and RNA was extracted with DNase-treated RNeasy Micro or Mini kits, depending on cell number. Each cell subset was processed separately to prevent cross-contamination, with patient and healthy donor samples processed together. Using the immunoSEQ multiplex PCR, TCRB sequences were amplified from cDNA into 87-bp fragments spanning the CDR3 region. Amplicons were sequenced on the Illumina HiSeq platform. Per the original workflow: Synthetic template baselines were used to correct PCR bias computationally, reads within Hamming distance 2 were collapsed together, and singletons that could not be merged were discarded. By aligning reads against IMGT, V, D and J genes, CDR3 length, and insertions or deletions at six rearrangement sites were assigned. Within each subset, clonotype counts were normalized to sorted cell number, and only after that were true diversity and Gini coefficients computed with the tcR R package. The overlap coefficient, calculated on TCRB nucleotide sequences, was used to quantify repertoire sharing. TCRdb holds this immuneACCESS table with in-frame rearrangements only. Some clones are missing; in checked studies, unresolved V genes explain under half, and the rest has no known cause. From that table come the V and J calls and clone size; the DNA was used to work out D and trimming. This sample has under 300,000 clones in its table, and 8% of those were observed once. Jointly, the top ten make up 0.9% to 1.2% of the sample.

The source material was central memory CD4+ T cells from blood. The source is a woman younger than 30 in good health. The chain links TRBV29-1 with TRBJ1-2; TRBD1 is perhaps the D gene, given 6 matching bases. The nucleotide sequence reads TGCAGCGCAACAAAGGGGGGCAAATACTATGGCTACACCTTC. Its amino acids are CSATKGGKYYGYTF.